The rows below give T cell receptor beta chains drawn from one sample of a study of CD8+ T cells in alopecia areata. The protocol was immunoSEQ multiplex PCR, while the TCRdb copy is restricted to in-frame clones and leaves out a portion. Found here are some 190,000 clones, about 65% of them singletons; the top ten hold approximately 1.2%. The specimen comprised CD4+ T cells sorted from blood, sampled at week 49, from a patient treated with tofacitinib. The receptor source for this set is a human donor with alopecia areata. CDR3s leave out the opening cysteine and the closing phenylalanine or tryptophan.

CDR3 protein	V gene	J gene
ASSELDTQY	TRBV25-1	TRBJ2-3
ASSSLQDNSPLH	TRBV11-3	TRBJ1-6
ASSLMQGGEQY	TRBV5-4	TRBJ2-7
ASSEFLGAAGYT	TRBV2	TRBJ1-2
ASGRTAPNEKLF	TRBV12-5	TRBJ1-4
ASSPRTGRYGYT	TRBV5-6	TRBJ1-2
ASSLGDRESPLH	TRBV7-8	TRBJ1-6
ASARGTGSSGEKLF	TRBV10-2	TRBJ1-4
AISESGQSNQPQH	TRBV10-3	TRBJ1-5
ASSFQGVNNSPLH	TRBV5-4	TRBJ1-6
ASSSDWRVTEQF	TRBV6-5	TRBJ2-1
ASSLSRDSPQY	TRBV7-8	TRBJ2-3
ASSVGGTGINYGYT	TRBV9	TRBJ1-2
ASSESPNTEAF	TRBV2	TRBJ1-1
ASSQSRDGGGAF	TRBV14	TRBJ1-1
ASSLGQGLLAF	TRBV18	TRBJ1-1
SVAGNSNQPQH	TRBV29-1	TRBJ1-5
ATSRGSSGVNPNTGELF	TRBV15	TRBJ2-2
ASTRSRGLGQETQY	TRBV9	TRBJ2-5
ASSLSAGGYEQY	TRBV13	TRBJ2-7
SVERPGVAFGEQF	TRBV29-1	TRBJ2-1
ASSQERNIQY	TRBV14	TRBJ2-4
ATSRDKDTGELF	TRBV15	TRBJ2-2
ASSQPLRGNQPQH	TRBV23-1	TRBJ1-5
AWSGPGGTGKWNGYT	TRBV30	TRBJ1-2
ASSPGTAGVNYGYT	TRBV5-1	TRBJ1-2
ASSLGQETQY	TRBV5-1	TRBJ2-5
ASSLGTGTEETQY	TRBV5-1	TRBJ2-5
ASSDSLDDTLSYGYT	TRBV25-1	TRBJ1-2
ASSSPGLAGKETQY	TRBV6-5	TRBJ2-5
ASSIWSGRASNQPQH	TRBV19	TRBJ1-5
ASSRTDTQY	TRBV5-1	TRBJ2-3
ASSLGRAGANTGELF	TRBV7-2	TRBJ2-2
ASSDGRGSGEQF	TRBV6-4	TRBJ2-1
ASSFGDRSYGYT	TRBV6-6	TRBJ1-2
SVADPNLRGQY	TRBV29-1	TRBJ2-7
ASSVAPGGGTADTQY	TRBV9	TRBJ2-3
AWSPDRGNQPQH	TRBV30	TRBJ1-5
SSGEGRGMEQF	TRBV29-1	TRBJ2-1
ASSASGGTYEQY	TRBV2	TRBJ2-7
ASTVATEAF	TRBV2	TRBJ1-1
ASSLTPRKGIGTDTQY	TRBV7-6	TRBJ2-3
SVKRAPQGSEQY	TRBV29-1	TRBJ2-7
AWSTGTYEQY	TRBV30	TRBJ2-7
ASSFDRNSPLH	TRBV5-4	TRBJ1-6
ASSQIPFGTGMTDTQY	TRBV14	TRBJ2-3
SAKGGTGSPRGEQF	TRBV29-1	TRBJ2-1
SVEDKGNYGYT	TRBV29-1	TRBJ1-2
ASSSRDRPYGYT	TRBV7-8	TRBJ1-2
ASTTGIKDEQF	TRBV25-1	TRBJ2-1
ASGSATGSYNEQF	TRBV9	TRBJ2-1
SVVLAGSQRTQY	TRBV29-1	TRBJ2-3
ASSLMRDRGSPLH	TRBV5-1	TRBJ1-6
ASSSGTPYKQY	TRBV6-5	TRBJ2-7
ASSQDPGPTGELF	TRBV4-1	TRBJ2-2